The entry below gives a single TCR beta chain sequence along with its context. This sample was included in a study of blood T cell repertoires in COVID-19. Study in general: Samples came from the United States, Italy and Spain, spanning acute and convalescent COVID-19. T cells, B-cell-depleted T cells, or PBMCs supplied cDNA or gDNA.

Authors' data handling: The assay estimated nucleated cells by amplifying reference gene primers. The data were produced by immunoSEQ multiplex PCR, yet TCRdb's version contains in-frame clones alone and is incomplete. V, J and clone size were drawn from that table, and D and trimming were deduced from the DNA. Among approximately 140,000 clones listed, around 80% were seen once. The CDR3 is made up of 15 amino acids. The germline CDR1 and CDR2 sequences are SGDLS and YYNGEE. Trimming stripped 4 bases from V and 0 bases from J, with 13 bases between. The chain recombines TRBV9 with TRBJ1-1, with no clear D. The sequence derives from a man between 45 and 60 years old with acute or convalescent COVID-19. The sample taken for sequencing was peripheral blood. CDR3 sequence reads: CASSYLDELNTEAFF. The CDR3 coding sequence is TGTGCCAGCAGCTACCTAGACGAGTTGAACACTGAAGCTTTCTTT. The full variable domain, completed using reference TRBV9 and TRBJ1-1, is DSGVTQTPKHLITATGQRVTLRCSPRSGDLSVYWYQQSLDQGLQFLIQYYNGEERAKGNILERFSAQQFPDLHSELNLSSLELGDSALYFCASSYLDELNTEAFFGQGTRLTVV.